A selection of T cell receptor beta chains follows, all from one sample in a study of control samples from healthy donors and cancer patients. Profiled with immunoSEQ multiplex PCR; TCRdb holds only in-frame clones, not every one. The sample lists 22,000 or so clones; approximately 89% were seen once. Input material: PBMCs. The receptors here all came from a man aged 55 to 70 with head and neck cancer. Both conserved end residues are part of each CDR3. D genes are given only for firm matches. Size is stated for part of the rows, as once, few or many counts, or as a class when the clone is expanded.

j_call,v_call,clone_size,d_call,cdr3_nt,cdr3_aa
TRBJ1-2,TRBV6-5,.,.,TGTGCCAGCAGTCCCTTCATCTTCGGTGGCTACACCTTC,CASSPFIFGGYTF
TRBJ2-7,TRBV4-1,.,TRBD2,TGCGCCAGCAGCTCCCGGGTAGCGGGAGTCGAGCAGTACTTC,CASSSRVAGVEQYF
TRBJ2-3,TRBV5-1,.,.,TGCGCCAGCAGCTTGTTAGGGCCCACTAGCACAGATACGCAGTATTTT,CASSLLGPTSTDTQYF
TRBJ2-5,TRBV7-9,.,.,TGTGCCAGCAGCCCCGGCGAGGGCCGCGAGACCCAGTACTTC,CASSPGEGRETQYF
TRBJ2-3,TRBV3-1/TRBV3-2,.,TRBD2,TGTGCCAGCAGCCTAGGACTAGCGGGCCCATCTAGCACAGATACGCAGTATTTT,CASSLGLAGPSSTDTQYF
TRBJ1-1,TRBV5-6,.,.,TGTGCCAGCAGCTTAATATCGACAGTGAACACTGAAGCTTTCTTT,CASSLISTVNTEAFF
TRBJ1-1,TRBV12-3/TRBV12-4,.,.,TGTGCCAGCAGTTCCCTAAGCGTCACTGAAGCTTTCTTT,CASSSLSVTEAFF
TRBJ2-2,TRBV6-5,.,TRBD1,TGTGCCAGCGGACAGGGTACGAACACCGGGGAGCTGTTTTTT,CASGQGTNTGELFF
TRBJ2-2,TRBV27,.,.,TGTGCCAGCAGTTTAGAGGATGCCGGGGAGCTGTTTTTT,CASSLEDAGELFF
TRBJ2-1,TRBV27,.,TRBD2,TGTGCCAGCAGTTTAGGGTCTAGCGGGAGCGGCAATGAGCAGTTCTTC,CASSLGSSGSGNEQFF
TRBJ1-2,TRBV6-5,.,TRBD1,TGTGCCAGCAGGATGGGGACAGAAAACTATGGCTACACCTTC,CASRMGTENYGYTF
TRBJ2-7,TRBV16,.,.,TGTGCCAGCAGCGATCAGATCGGGGGTCGGCAGTACTTC,CASSDQIGGRQYF
TRBJ2-7,TRBV19,.,.,TGTGCCAGTAGTATCGGTGGCGGGGAGGCGTACGAGCAGTACTTC,CASSIGGGEAYEQYF
TRBJ1-1,TRBV11-3,.,.,TGTGCCAGCAGCCAGGGCCCGGGGACTGAAGCTTTCTTT,CASSQGPGTEAFF
TRBJ2-2,TRBV7-9,.,.,TGTGCCAGCAGCTTCACAGGGTACACCGGGGAGCTGTTTTTT,CASSFTGYTGELFF
TRBJ1-1,TRBV10-3,.,TRBD1,TGTGCCATCAGTGAGTCTCAGGGGGCTACTGAAGCTTTCTTT,CAISESQGATEAFF
TRBJ2-1,TRBV6-6,.,TRBD2,TGTGCCAGCACCCCCAATGGCGGGAGGTCCTACAATGAGCAGTTCTTC,CASTPNGGRSYNEQFF
TRBJ2-1,TRBV9,.,TRBD2,TGTGCCAGCAGCGTAAGTGGACTAGCGGGAATCAATGAGCAGTTCTTC,CASSVSGLAGINEQFF
TRBJ2-7,TRBV5-6,.,.,TGTGCCAGCAGCTCACCACTAGCCCACTTCTACGAGCAGTACTTC,CASSSPLAHFYEQYF
TRBJ2-3,TRBV6-5,.,TRBD1,TGTGCCAGCAGTTACACGACAGGGGGCAGGACAGATACGCAGTATTTT,CASSYTTGGRTDTQYF
TRBJ1-2,TRBV12-3/TRBV12-4,.,.,TGTGCCAGCAGTTATGCCCATGGCTACACCTTC,CASSYAHGYTF
TRBJ2-3,TRBV7-6,.,TRBD2,TGTGCCAGCAGCTTACTAGCGGGAGGGAGAAGCACAGATACGCAGTATTTT,CASSLLAGGRSTDTQYF
TRBJ2-5,TRBV5-1,.,TRBD2,TGCGCCAGCAGCGCGGGGGGTAGCGGGGGCCAAGAGACCCAGTACTTC,CASSAGGSGGQETQYF
TRBJ2-1,TRBV6-2/TRBV6-3,.,.,TGTGCCAGCAGTTACTCGAGGGGGAGCTCCTACAATGAGCAGTTCTTC,CASSYSRGSSYNEQFF
TRBJ2-3,TRBV5-1,.,.,TGCGCCAGCAGCTGGACGGTTATCACAGATACGCAGTATTTT,CASSWTVITDTQYF
TRBJ2-4,TRBV4-2,.,TRBD2,TGTGCCAGCAGCCAAGTCGGGAGGGGCGTTGGAAACATTCAGTACTTC,CASSQVGRGVGNIQYF
TRBJ2-4,TRBV30,.,.,TGTGCCTGGAGTCGGGGCAAAAACATTCAGTACTTC,CAWSRGKNIQYF
TRBJ2-1,TRBV6-5,.,TRBD2,TGTGCCAGCAGCAAAGGGACTAGCGGGGACAATGAGCAGTTCTTC,CASSKGTSGDNEQFF
TRBJ2-5,TRBV5-1,.,TRBD1,TGCGCCAGCAGCCTCCACCCCGGGACAGGGGGCGGCGAGACCCAGTACTTC,CASSLHPGTGGGETQYF
TRBJ2-3,TRBV7-3,.,TRBD2,TGTGCCAGCAGCTCTAGCGGGAACACAGATACGCAGTATTTT,CASSSSGNTDTQYF
TRBJ2-2,TRBV1,once,.,TGCACCAGCAGCCTCGAATCGCGGGCGAACACCGGGGAGCTGTTTTTT,CTSSLESRANTGELFF